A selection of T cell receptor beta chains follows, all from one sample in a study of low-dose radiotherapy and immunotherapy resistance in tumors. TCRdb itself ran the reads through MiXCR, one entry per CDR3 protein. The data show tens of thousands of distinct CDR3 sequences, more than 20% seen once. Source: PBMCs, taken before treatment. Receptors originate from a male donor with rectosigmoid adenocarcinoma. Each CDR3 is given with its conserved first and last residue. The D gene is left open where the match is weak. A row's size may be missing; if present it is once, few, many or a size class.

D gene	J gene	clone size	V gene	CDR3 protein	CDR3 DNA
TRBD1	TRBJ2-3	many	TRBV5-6	CASSSQGSADTQYF	TGTGCCAGCAGCTCACAGGGGAGCGCAGATACGCAGTATTTT
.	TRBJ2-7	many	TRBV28	CASATSRYEQYF	TGTGCCAGTGCGACTAGTCGGTACGAGCAGTACTTC
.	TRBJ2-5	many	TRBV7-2	CASSLNSGETQYF	TGTGCCAGCAGCTTAAACAGCGGGGAGACCCAGTACTTC
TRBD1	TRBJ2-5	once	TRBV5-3	CASSSTGAEAYSGQGRLETQYF	TGTGCCAGCAGCAGTACAGGGGCCGAGGCGTACTCGGGACAGGGGAGGTTAGAGACCCAGTACTTC
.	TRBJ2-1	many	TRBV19	CASSILALTKDNEQFF	TGTGCCAGTAGTATACTAGCCCTAACTAAGGACAATGAGCAGTTCTTC
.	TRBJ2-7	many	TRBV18	CASSRGSGHNEQYF	TGTGCCAGCTCACGGGGTTCGGGTCACAACGAGCAGTACTTC
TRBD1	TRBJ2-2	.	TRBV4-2	CASSQEGTGNTGELFF	TGTGCCAGCAGCCAAGAGGGGACAGGGAACACCGGGGAGCTGTTTTTT
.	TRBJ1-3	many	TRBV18	CASSGTAGNTIYF	TGTGCCAGCTCGGGGACTGCTGGAAACACCATATATTTT
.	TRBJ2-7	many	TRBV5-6	CASSLSAGISYEQYF	TGTGCCAGCAGCTTGTCGGCAGGTATCTCCTACGAGCAGTACTTC
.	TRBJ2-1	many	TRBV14	CASSQTIYQFF	TGTGCCAGCAGCCAGACGATTTACCAGTTCTTC
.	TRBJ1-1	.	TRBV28	CASSVFTQKNTEAFF	TGTGCCAGCAGTGTCTTCACTCAGAAGAACACTGAAGCTTTCTTT
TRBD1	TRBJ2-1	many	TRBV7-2	CASSLGQGRSYNEQFF	TGTGCCAGCAGCCTAGGACAGGGGCGTTCCTACAATGAGCAGTTCTTC
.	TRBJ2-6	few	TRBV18	CASSPTVSGANVLTF	TGTGCCAGCTCACCGACTGTCTCTGGGGCCAACGTCCTGACTTTC
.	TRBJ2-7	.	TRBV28	CASRRYGGDRYEQYF	TGTGCCAGCAGGCGATACGGGGGAGACCGATACGAGCAGTACTTC
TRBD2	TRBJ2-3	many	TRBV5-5	CASSQTVGGSYTQYF	TGTGCCAGCAGCCAGACAGTGGGAGGGTCATATACGCAGTATTTT
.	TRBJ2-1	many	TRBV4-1	CASSQGKGDPYNEQFF	TGCGCCAGCAGCCAAGGGAAGGGGGACCCCTACAATGAGCAGTTCTTC
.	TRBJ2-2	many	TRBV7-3	CASSLNSGFAPGELFF	TGTGCCAGCAGCTTAAATTCAGGGTTTGCCCCCGGGGAGCTGTTTTTT
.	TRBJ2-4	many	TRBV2	CASSPKGPAKNIQYF	TGTGCCAGCAGCCCAAAGGGCCCCGCCAAAAACATTCAGTACTTC
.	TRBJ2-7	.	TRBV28	CASSLSNDRFTQSYEQYF	TGTGCCAGCAGTTTGTCGAACGACAGGTTCACCCAGAGTTACGAGCAGTACTTC
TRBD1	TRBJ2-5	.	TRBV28	CASTPSGGERTQYF	TGTGCCAGCACCCCGTCAGGGGGCGAACGGACCCAGTACTTC
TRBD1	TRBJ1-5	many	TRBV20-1	CSGTVGNQPQHF	TGCAGCGGGACAGTTGGCAATCAGCCCCAGCATTTT
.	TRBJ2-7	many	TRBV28	CASSSPFLVVSEQYF	TGTGCCAGCAGTTCTCCTTTCCTTGTTGTATCCGAGCAGTACTTC
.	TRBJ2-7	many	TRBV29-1	CSVERGPTYEQYF	TGCAGCGTTGAACGAGGACCAACCTACGAGCAGTACTTC
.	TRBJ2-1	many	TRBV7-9	CASSLEPSNEQFF	TGTGCCAGCAGCTTAGAACCGAGTAATGAGCAGTTCTTC
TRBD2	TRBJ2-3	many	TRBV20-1	CSALSGTYTDTQYF	TGCAGTGCCCTGAGCGGGACCTACACAGATACGCAGTATTTT
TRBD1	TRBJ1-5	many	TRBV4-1	CASSQATGGNQPQHF	TGTGCCAGCAGCCAAGCGACAGGGGGCAATCAGCCCCAGCATTTT
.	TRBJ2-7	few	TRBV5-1	CASSLGRDSYEQYF	TGCGCCAGCAGCTTGGGACGGGACTCCTACGAGCAGTACTTC
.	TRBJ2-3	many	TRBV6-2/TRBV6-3	CASSVRTDTQYF	TGTGCCAGCAGTGTCAGGACAGATACGCAGTATTTT
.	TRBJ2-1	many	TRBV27	CASRPSYNEQFF	TGTGCCAGCAGGCCATCCTACAATGAGCAGTTCTTC
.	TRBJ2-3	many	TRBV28	CASSFQIPSTDTQYF	TGTGCCAGCAGTTTCCAGATTCCTAGCACAGATACGCAGTATTTT
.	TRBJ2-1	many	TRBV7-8	CASSLGGYSSYNEQFF	TGTGCCAGCAGCTTAGGAGGGTACAGCTCCTACAATGAGCAGTTCTTC
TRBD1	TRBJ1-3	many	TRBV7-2	CASSLAQTGAGNTIYF	TGTGCCAGCAGCTTAGCCCAGACAGGGGCGGGAAACACCATATATTTT
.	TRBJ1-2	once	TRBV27	CASSLGERYGYTF	TGTGCCAGCAGTTTGGGGGAACGTTATGGCTACACCTTC
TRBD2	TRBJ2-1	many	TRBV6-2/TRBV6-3	CASRHLAVGYNEQFF	TGTGCCAGCAGGCACCTAGCGGTCGGCTACAATGAGCAGTTCTTC
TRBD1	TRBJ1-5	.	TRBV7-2	CASSLSQDRVSQPQHF	TGTGCCAGCAGCTTAAGTCAGGACAGGGTTAGCCAGCCCCAGCATTTT
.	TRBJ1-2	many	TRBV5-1	CASSVTGNLNYGYTF	TGCGCCAGCAGCGTTACAGGGAACCTAAACTATGGCTACACCTTC